These 31 T cell receptor beta chains were all obtained from the same sample, sequenced in a study of shared clonotypes between healthy human individuals. Assay used: immunoSEQ multiplex PCR; TCRdb lists only in-frame clones, some missing. Of 750,000 to 1,000,000 clones listed, 80% to 95% are singletons. CD45RO-negative cells were positively selected for CCR7, leaving out terminally differentiated effector memory CD45RA+ cells. The sequenced material came from naive CD8+ T cells sorted from blood. These receptors all stem from a young man in good health.

This chain joins TRBV11-2 and TRBJ2-4; D may match TRBD1 or TRBD2 (7 bases each). Germline loops: CDR1 SGHAT, CDR2 FQNNGV. Trimming took 7 bases from V and 0 from J, leaving 16 bases between them. The CDR3 sequence is 16 residues long. The CDR3 sequence: CASKGAGELAKNIQYF. Written as DNA, the CDR3 is TGTGCCAGCAAGGGGGCGGGGGAGCTAGCCAAAAACATTCAGTACTTC. Variable domain in full (rest from reference TRBV11-2 and TRBJ2-4): EAGVAQSPRYKIIEKRQSVAFWCNPISGHATLYWYQQILGQGPKLLIQFQNNGVVDDSQLPKDRFSAERLKGVDSTLKIQPAKLEDSAVYLCASKGAGELAKNIQYFGAGTRLSVL.

The chain has TRBV6-1 and TRBJ2-1; 7 bases fit TRBD2. Looked up from germline, CDR1 is MNHNS and CDR2 is SASEGT. V lost 5 bases, J lost 0 bases, and 4 bases stayed unmatched. The CDR3 is made up of 15 amino acids. The CDR3 here is CASSNRDYSYNEQFF. DNA for the CDR3: TGTGCCAGCAGTAACCGGGACTACTCCTACAATGAGCAGTTCTTC.

Only one count was recorded for this clone. V and J are TRBV28 and TRBJ1-4; D unclear. The CDR3 consists of 15 residues. V lost 2 bases to trimming and J lost 0 bases, with 7 bases between them. Germline-derived CDR1 and CDR2 are MDHEN and SYDVKM. In DNA form, the CDR3 reads TGTGCCAGCAGTTTAGGACTGGCAACTAATGAAAAACTGTTTTTT. Its translation: CASSLGLATNEKLFF.

Concerning this clone: A read error may account for a junction end that differs from germline. The chain employs TRBV7-8 and TRBJ2-3; 13 nucleotides agree with TRBD2. The CDR3 has 12 amino acids. From germline, CDR1 is SGHVS and CDR2 FQNEAQ. The CDR3 region has the DNA TGTGCCAGCAGTCCCGGACTAGCGGGAGTGAATTTT. Protein product: CASSPGLAGVNF.

The chain uses TRBV9 and TRBJ2-7; TRBD2 matches 7 bases. Germline CDR1 SGDLS, CDR2 YYNGEE. Germline trimming cut 2 bases from V and 7 bases from J; bases unmatched to any gene: 6. CDR3 length equals 13 residues. CDR3 DNA: TGTGCCAGCAGCGTCTCCACGGGGGGTGAGCAGTACTTC. It codes for CASSVSTGGEQYF.

This clone has just one count. The CDR3 loop is CASSSIDSYYEQYF. The CDR3 DNA reads as TGTGCCAGCAGCTCCATCGATTCCTACTACGAGCAGTACTTC. The V call is TRBV7-9, the J call TRBJ2-7; D ambiguous. V was cut by 4 bases and J by 3 bases, with 13 bases left in between. CDR1 and CDR2 (germline): SEHNR, FQNEAQ (reference sequence). The CDR3 is 14 amino acids.

The J gene is TRBJ2-3, the V gene TRBV29-1; D uncertain. The CDR3 consists of 14 residues. Germline CDR1 and CDR2: SQVTM and ANQGSEA. Trimming cost V 4 bases and J 0 bases, with 11 bases left between them. CDR3 bases: TGCAGCGTTGTAGGGATCCTTAGCACAGATACGCAGTATTTT. It encodes CSVVGILSTDTQYF.

The rearrangement uses TRBV9 and TRBJ2-1, with a tentative D call TRBD2 (5 bases). Trimming removed 6 bases from V and 0 bases from J, with 16 bases in between. The germline gives CDR1 SGDLS, CDR2 YYNGEE. This CDR3 spans 16 amino acids. As DNA, the CDR3 is TGTGCCAGCACCACCCCGGAGGAAAGCTCCTACAATGAGCAGTTCTTC. It codes for CASTTPEESSYNEQFF.

This chain links TRBV29-1 with TRBJ2-7; TRBD1 is a possible D gene (6 bases). V lost 3 bases to trimming and J lost 2 bases, with 11 bases between them. The CDR3 is 13 amino acids. Germline CDR1 SQVTM, CDR2 ANQGSEA. The chain's CDR3 is CSVEGDKPYEQYF. CDR3 nucleotides: TGCAGCGTTGAGGGGGACAAGCCCTACGAGCAGTACTTC.

This sequence joins TRBV28 and TRBJ2-7; 10 nucleotides align to TRBD1. With 5 bases clipped from V and 0 bases from J, the junction kept 16 bases outside the gene matches. Germline V lookup: CDR1 MDHEN, CDR2 SYDVKM. The CDR3 length is 19 residues. DNA for the CDR3: TGTGCCAGCAGTCTCTCCGGGACAGGGGCCGGAAAGGGCTCCTACGAGCAGTACTTC. Amino acids: CASSLSGTGAGKGSYEQYF.

The chain uses TRBV28 and TRBJ1-1; D is unclear. Trimming took off 8 bases at V and 2 bases at J, with 12 bases between the two ends. CDR3 size: 13 residues. Germline V gene sequence: CDR1 MDHEN, CDR2 SYDVKM. CDR3 DNA sequence: TGTGCCAGCGGGCTTCATGAAAACACTGAAGCTTTCTTT. Translated: CASGLHENTEAFF.

The chain has TRBV2 and TRBJ2-7; perhaps D is TRBD1 or TRBD2 (6 bases each). The V end lost 7 bases, the J end lost 1 base, and 11 bases lay between the germline ends. The CDR3 extends over 13 amino acids. Germline V CDR1 and CDR2: SNHLY, FYNNEI. Here the CDR3 reads CASMGGRSYEQYF. The CDR3 nucleotides are TGTGCCAGCATGGGGGGCCGATCCTACGAGCAGTACTTC.

This chain links TRBV5-6 with TRBJ2-1; 12 bases line up with TRBD2. Looked up from germline, CDR1 is SGHDT and CDR2 is YYEEEE. J gave up 8 bases and V 3 bases, and 6 bases lay outside the gene matches. This CDR3 spans 15 amino acids. The CDR3 DNA reads as TGTGCCAGCAGCTCACTAGCGGGAGGACCCTATGAGCAGTTCTTC. This translates into CASSSLAGGPYEQFF.

The rearrangement uses TRBV4-1 and TRBJ1-3; tentative D call: TRBD1 (5 bases). Germline V gives CDR1 MGHRA, CDR2 YSYEKL. The CDR3 is made up of 15 amino acids. Trimming removed 4 bases from V and 4 bases from J, with 14 bases in between. The CDR3 DNA sequence: TGCGCCAGCAGCCCCAAGGTCAGGGAGGGAAACACCATATATTTT. It specifies CASSPKVREGNTIYF.

The genes are TRBV29-1 and TRBJ2-7; D possibly corresponds to TRBD1 (6 bases). The CDR3 covers 15 residues. Germline CDR1 is SQVTM and CDR2 is ANQGSEA. The ends were cut back, 6 bases at V and 4 bases at J, with 22 bases in the middle. The CDR3 is CSVHLRYGTNYEQYF. CDR3 coding DNA: TGCAGCGTGCACCTCCGATACGGGACAAATTACGAGCAGTACTTC.

The V gene is TRBV19, the J gene TRBJ2-6, with D possibly matching TRBD1 (7 bases). The CDR3 extends over 18 amino acids. Trimming removed 3 bases from V and 2 bases from J, with 17 bases in between. Germline CDR1 reads LNHDA; CDR2 reads SQIVND (reference sequence). The CDR3 DNA reads as TGTGCCAGTAGTATTTTGGCAGGGGGGAATCCTGGGGCCAACGTCCTGACTTTC. It codes for CASSILAGGNPGANVLTF.

This clone appeared a single time. The gene calls are TRBV28 and TRBJ2-7, with 11 bases fitting TRBD2. CDR3 size: 16 residues. Germline-derived CDR1 and CDR2 are MDHEN and SYDVKM. Unmatched junction bases numbered 15, after V lost 5 bases and J lost 9 bases. CDR3 coding DNA: TGTGCCAGCAGTCAACCGGGACTAGCGGATCCTACGAGGCAGTACTTC. Translating gives CASSQPGLADPTRQYF. Supplemented by reference TRBV28 and TRBJ2-7, the full variable domain reads DVKVTQSSRYLVKRTGEKVFLECVQDMDHENMFWYRQDPGLGLRLIYFSYDVKMKEKGDIPEGYSVSREKKERFSLILESASTNQTSMYLCASSQPGLADPTRQYFGPGTRLTVT.

The CDR3 DNA reads as TGTGCCAGCAGCTTAGACGGACTTCAAATTCGGGGTAACACAGATACGCAGTATTTT. This encodes CASSLDGLQIRGNTDTQYF. The chain carries TRBV11-2 and TRBJ2-3; weak D call: TRBD2 (5 bases). The V end lost 0 bases, the J end lost 2 bases, and 21 bases lay between the germline ends. Germline V gives CDR1 SGHAT, CDR2 FQNNGV. The CDR3 loop spans 19 amino acids.

The chain has TRBV28 and TRBJ2-2; D is perhaps TRBD2 (6 bases). Germline V gene lookup returns CDR1 MDHEN and CDR2 SYDVKM. The V end was cut by 4 bases, the J end by 3 bases, with 12 bases between. The CDR3 is 15 residues long. The CDR3 bases are TGTGCCAGCAGTTGGTGGAGGGTGGACACCGGGGAGCTGTTTTTT. The encoded protein is CASSWWRVDTGELFF.

The V call is TRBV2, the J call TRBJ2-3; 8 bases line up with TRBD2. The CDR3 length is 14 residues. V was clipped by 9 bases and J by 2 bases; unmatched bases: 7. In germline, CDR1 is SNHLY, CDR2 FYNNEI. The CDR3 loop reads CASRAGDYTDTQYF. CDR3 nucleotide sequence: TGTGCCAGTCGAGCGGGAGACTACACAGATACGCAGTATTTT.

As concerns this clone: Other nucleotide sequences in the sample specify the same CDR3. The V and J genes are TRBV9 and TRBJ2-3; unclear D gene. The germline V gene has CDR1 SGDLS and CDR2 YYNGEE. CDR3 length equals 13 residues. V dropped 2 bases and J dropped 0 bases, with 4 bases sitting between them. The CDR3 DNA is TGTGCCAGCAGCGTGTTGAGCACAGATACGCAGTATTTT. As protein: CASSVLSTDTQYF. The variable domain in full, with the rest retrieved from reference TRBV9 and TRBJ2-3, is DSGVTQTPKHLITATGQRVTLRCSPRSGDLSVYWYQQSLDQGLQFLIQYYNGEERAKGNILERFSAQQFPDLHSELNLSSLELGDSALYFCASSVLSTDTQYFGPGTRLTVL.

The chain has TRBV19 and TRBJ1-5; no reliable D call. V dropped 7 bases and J dropped 5 bases, with 18 bases sitting between them. Germline assignment: CDR1 LNHDA and CDR2 SQIVND (reference sequence). The CDR3 is 15 residues long. The CDR3 sequence is CASNLGGSNYQPQHF. CDR3 bases: TGTGCCAGTAATCTGGGAGGGTCCAATTATCAGCCCCAGCATTTT.

The CDR3 nucleotides are TGTGCCAGCAGCTTTGGTTCCCTCTACGAGCAGTACTTC. Residues: CASSFGSLYEQYF. The rearrangement links TRBV11-2 to TRBJ2-7; D unresolved. This CDR3 is built from 13 residues. Per germline, CDR1 SGHAT and CDR2 FQNNGV. The V end lost 3 bases, the J end lost 3 bases, and 9 bases lay between the germline ends.

The V and J genes are TRBV27 and TRBJ2-3; TRBD1 might be the D (5 bases). V lost 7 bases and J 1 base, leaving 9 bases between the germline ends. The CDR3 totals 13 residues. From germline, CDR1 is MNHEY and CDR2 SMNVEV (reference sequence). This chain's CDR3 is CASTGLGTDTQYF. In DNA, the CDR3 is TGTGCCAGCACAGGGTTGGGCACAGATACGCAGTATTTT.

The gene calls are TRBV6-6 and TRBJ2-7; possible D gene TRBD2, 5 bases. Germline V lookup: CDR1 MNHNY, CDR2 SVGAGI (reference sequence). The CDR3 has 14 residues. The V and J ends lost 0 bases and 5 bases respectively, with 11 bases between them. The CDR3 is CASSYSREYNEQYF. CDR3 sequence (DNA): TGTGCCAGCAGTTACTCCCGGGAATACAACGAGCAGTACTTC.

The chain couples TRBV6-1 to TRBJ2-5; tentatively, D is TRBD2 (6 bases). The V gene lost 4 bases and the J gene lost 0 bases, with 15 bases spanning the gap. The CDR3 contains 16 residues. Germline values: CDR1 MNHNS, CDR2 SASEGT. The CDR3 DNA follows: TGTGCCAGCAGTGGAGATAGCGGAGGATACCAAGAGACCCAGTACTTC. This translates into CASSGDSGGYQETQYF.

As concerns this clone: The germline gene is not matched at one end of the junction; a read error may be the cause. This rearrangement joins TRBV27 to TRBJ2-2; 10 positions match TRBD1. The CDR3 consists of 20 residues. Germline CDR1 reads MNHEY; CDR2 reads SMNVEV (reference sequence). The chain's CDR3 is CASSFLWTGGAPRRHRGAVF. In DNA form, the CDR3 reads TGTGCCAGCAGTTTCCTATGGACAGGGGGGGCCCCGAGGAGACACCGGGGAGCTGTTTTT.

To note about this clone: The sample carries other DNA sequences with the same CDR3. The chain uses TRBV7-2 and TRBJ2-7; D possibly corresponds to TRBD2 (5 bases). Trimming took 3 bases from V and 3 from J, leaving 9 bases between them. Germline V CDR1 and CDR2: SGHTA, FQGNSA. The CDR3 consists of 13 residues. For the CDR3, the DNA is TGTGCCAGCAGCTTTGGCGGAGGCTACGAGCAGTACTTC. It translates to CASSFGGGYEQYF.

The V and J genes are TRBV7-8 and TRBJ2-1; D not certain. Germline assignment: CDR1 SGHVS and CDR2 FQNEAQ. Trimming stripped 5 bases from V and 7 bases from J, with 18 bases between. The CDR3 sequence is 15 residues long. For the CDR3, the DNA is TGTGCCAGCAGCCAAGAAAGACGAACTCTGAATGAGCAGTTCTTC. Translation gives CASSQERRTLNEQFF.

This clone was counted between two and nine times. The genes are TRBV28 and TRBJ2-7; D gene unclear. The germline V gene has CDR1 MDHEN and CDR2 SYDVKM. This CDR3 has 12 residues. With 5 bases removed from V and 1 base from J, the gap between germline ends came to 6 bases. The CDR3 nucleotides are TGTGCCAGCAGTCTTGAGTCCTACGAGCAGTACTTC. Encoded protein: CASSLESYEQYF.

This clone was seen once. This sequence joins TRBV29-1 and TRBJ2-4; D is uncertain. The V gene lost 7 bases and the J gene lost 2 bases, with 12 bases spanning the gap. Per the germline V gene, CDR1 is SQVTM and CDR2 is ANQGSEA. This CDR3 region has 13 residues. CDR3 amino acids: CSATSPTKNIQYF. The CDR3 nucleotides read TGCAGCGCGACAAGCCCGACCAAAAACATTCAGTACTTC. Full variable domain (missing parts from reference TRBV29-1 and TRBJ2-4): SAVISQKPSRDICQRGTSLTIQCQVDSQVTMMFWYRQQPGQSLTLIATANQGSEATYESGFVIDKFPISRPNLTFSTLTVSNMSPEDSSIYLCSATSPTKNIQYFGAGTRLSVL.